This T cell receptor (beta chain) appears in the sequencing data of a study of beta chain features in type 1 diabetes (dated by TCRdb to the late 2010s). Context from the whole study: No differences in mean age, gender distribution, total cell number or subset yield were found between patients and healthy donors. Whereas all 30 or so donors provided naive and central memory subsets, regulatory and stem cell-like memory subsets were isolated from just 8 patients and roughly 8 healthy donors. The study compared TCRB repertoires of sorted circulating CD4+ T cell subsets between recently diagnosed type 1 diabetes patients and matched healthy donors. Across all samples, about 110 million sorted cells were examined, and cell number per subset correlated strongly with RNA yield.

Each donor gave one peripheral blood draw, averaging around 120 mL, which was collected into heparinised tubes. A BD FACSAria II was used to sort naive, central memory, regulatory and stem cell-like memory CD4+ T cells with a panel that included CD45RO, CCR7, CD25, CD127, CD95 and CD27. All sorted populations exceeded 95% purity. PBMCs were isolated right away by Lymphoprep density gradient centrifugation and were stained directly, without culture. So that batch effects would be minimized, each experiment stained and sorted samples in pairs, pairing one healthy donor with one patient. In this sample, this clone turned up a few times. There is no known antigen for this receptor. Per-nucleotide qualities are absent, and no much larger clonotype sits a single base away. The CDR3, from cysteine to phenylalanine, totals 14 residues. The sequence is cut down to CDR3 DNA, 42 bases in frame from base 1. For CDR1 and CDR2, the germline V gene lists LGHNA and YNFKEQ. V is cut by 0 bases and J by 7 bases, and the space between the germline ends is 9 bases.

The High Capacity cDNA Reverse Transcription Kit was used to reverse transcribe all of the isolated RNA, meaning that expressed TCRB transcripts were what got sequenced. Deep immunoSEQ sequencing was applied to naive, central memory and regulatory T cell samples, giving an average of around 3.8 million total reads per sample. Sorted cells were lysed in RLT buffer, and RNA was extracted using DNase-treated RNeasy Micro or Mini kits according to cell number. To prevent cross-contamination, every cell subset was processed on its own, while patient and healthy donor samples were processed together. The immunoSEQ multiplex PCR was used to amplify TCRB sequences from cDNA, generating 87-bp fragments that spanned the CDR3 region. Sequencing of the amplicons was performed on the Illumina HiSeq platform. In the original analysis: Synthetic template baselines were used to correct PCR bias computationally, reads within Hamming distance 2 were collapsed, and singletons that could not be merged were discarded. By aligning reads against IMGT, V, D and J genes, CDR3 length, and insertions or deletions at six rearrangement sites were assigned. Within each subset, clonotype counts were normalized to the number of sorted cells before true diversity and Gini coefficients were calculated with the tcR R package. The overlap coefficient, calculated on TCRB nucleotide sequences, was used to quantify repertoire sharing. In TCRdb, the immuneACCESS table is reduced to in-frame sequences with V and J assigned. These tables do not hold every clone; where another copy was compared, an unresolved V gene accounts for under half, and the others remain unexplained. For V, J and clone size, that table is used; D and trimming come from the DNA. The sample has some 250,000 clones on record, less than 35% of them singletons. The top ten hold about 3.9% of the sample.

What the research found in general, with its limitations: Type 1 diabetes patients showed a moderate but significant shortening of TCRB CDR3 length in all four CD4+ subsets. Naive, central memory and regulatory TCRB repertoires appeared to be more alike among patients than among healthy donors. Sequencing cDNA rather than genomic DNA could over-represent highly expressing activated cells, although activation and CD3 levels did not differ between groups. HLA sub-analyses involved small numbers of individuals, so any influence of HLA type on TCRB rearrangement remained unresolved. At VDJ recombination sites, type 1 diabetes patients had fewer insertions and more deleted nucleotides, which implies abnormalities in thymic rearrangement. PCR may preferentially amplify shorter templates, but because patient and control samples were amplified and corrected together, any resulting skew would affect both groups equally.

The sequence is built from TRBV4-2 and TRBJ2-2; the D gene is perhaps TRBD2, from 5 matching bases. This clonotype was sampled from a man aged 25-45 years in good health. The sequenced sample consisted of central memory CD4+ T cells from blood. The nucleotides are TGTGCCAGCAGCCAAGATTCGAGGGTCGGGGAGCTGTTTTTT. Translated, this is CASSQDSRVGELFF.